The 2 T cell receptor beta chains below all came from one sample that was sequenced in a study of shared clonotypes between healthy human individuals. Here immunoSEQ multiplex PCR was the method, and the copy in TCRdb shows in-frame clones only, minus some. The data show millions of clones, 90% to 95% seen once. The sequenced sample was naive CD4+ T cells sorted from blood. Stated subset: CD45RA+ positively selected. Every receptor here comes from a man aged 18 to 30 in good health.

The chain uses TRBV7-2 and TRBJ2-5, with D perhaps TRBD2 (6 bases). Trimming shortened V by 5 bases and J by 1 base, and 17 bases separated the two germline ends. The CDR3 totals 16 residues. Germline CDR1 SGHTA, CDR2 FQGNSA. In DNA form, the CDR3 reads TGTGCCAGCAGCGGTAGCGGTAGAGGGTCCCAAGAGACCCAGTACTTC. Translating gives CASSGSGRGSQETQYF.

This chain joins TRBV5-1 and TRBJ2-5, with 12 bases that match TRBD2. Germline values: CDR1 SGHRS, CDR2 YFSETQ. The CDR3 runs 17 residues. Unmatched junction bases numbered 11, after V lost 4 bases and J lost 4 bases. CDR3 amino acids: CASSIIPSGGVGETQYF. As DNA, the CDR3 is TGCGCCAGCAGCATCATTCCTAGCGGGGGGGTCGGAGAGACCCAGTACTTC. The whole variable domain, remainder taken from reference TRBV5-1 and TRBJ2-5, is KAGVTQTPRYLIKTRGQQVTLSCSPISGHRSVSWYQQTPGQGLQFLFEYFSETQRNKGNFPGRFSGRQFSNSRSEMNVSTLELGDSALYLCASSIIPSGGVGETQYFGPGTRLLVL.